The rows below give T cell receptor beta chains drawn from one sample of a study of T cell responses to AZD1222 COVID-19 vaccine. The method was immunoSEQ multiplex PCR; TCRdb's version includes in-frame clones alone and lacks a portion of them. The sample contains about 150,000 clones, 65% to 90% of which appear only once. The source was peripheral blood, collected 28 days after the second dose of the MenACWY control vaccine. Receptors were obtained from an adult who received the MenACWY meningococcal vaccine as a control. The CDR3 runs from the conserved cysteine through the conserved F or W. Each record gives: D gene, V gene, J gene, clone size, CDR3 protein, CDR3 DNA. A D gene is named only where the DNA matches it firmly. Some rows have no size entry. The others give once, few or many, or a class for an expanded clone.

NA	TRBV5-1	TRBJ2-2	NA	CASSPGGQNTGELFF	TGCGCCAGCTCCCCCGGGGGGCAGAACACCGGGGAGCTGTTTTTT
NA	TRBV7-3	TRBJ2-1	NA	CASSLVVGGGINEQFF	TGTGCCAGCAGCTTAGTCGTGGGAGGGGGAATCAATGAGCAGTTCTTC
NA	TRBV6-5	TRBJ2-3	NA	CASSPSTDTQYF	TGTGCCAGCAGTCCTAGCACAGATACGCAGTATTTT
TRBD1	TRBV24-1	TRBJ2-1	NA	CATSTPGQGDNEQFF	TGTGCCACCAGTACCCCCGGACAGGGTGACAATGAGCAGTTCTTC
NA	TRBV4-3	TRBJ2-2	NA	CASSQEFLATGELFF	TGCGCCAGCAGCCAAGAGTTTTTGGCGACCGGGGAGCTGTTTTTT
NA	TRBV27	TRBJ2-7	NA	CASSLNYGAYEQYF	TGTGCCAGCAGTTTAAACTACGGAGCCTACGAGCAGTACTTC
TRBD1	TRBV5-1	TRBJ1-4	NA	CASSLQGGPTNEKLFF	TGCGCCAGCAGCTTGCAGGGGGGGCCGACTAATGAAAAACTGTTTTTT
NA	TRBV11-3	TRBJ2-3	NA	CASSLDNVGVADTQYF	TGTGCCAGCAGCTTAGATAACGTCGGGGTCGCAGATACGCAGTATTTT
NA	TRBV5-4	TRBJ1-2	NA	CASSPQGDYGYTF	TGTGCCAGCAGCCCACAGGGAGACTATGGCTACACCTTC
NA	TRBV28	TRBJ1-4	NA	CASGTGDRWEKLFF	TGTGCCAGCGGGACTGGAGACAGGTGGGAAAAACTGTTTTTT
TRBD1	TRBV5-4	TRBJ1-1	NA	CASSAGQGSTEAFF	TGTGCCAGCAGCGCGGGACAGGGGAGCACTGAAGCTTTCTTT
NA	TRBV7-9	TRBJ2-1	NA	CASSLWAVDNEQFF	TGTGCCAGCAGCTTATGGGCGGTAGACAATGAGCAGTTCTTC
NA	TRBV7-2	TRBJ1-6	NA	CASSLQHSPLHF	TGTGCCAGCAGCTTACAGCATTCACCCCTCCACTTT
NA	TRBV11-2	TRBJ2-2	NA	CASSLPRRAGELFF	TGTGCCAGCAGTTTACCCAGGAGGGCCGGGGAGCTGTTTTTT
NA	TRBV2	TRBJ2-5	NA	CASKVSKVQGETQYF	TGTGCCAGCAAGGTCTCAAAGGTGCAGGGAGAGACCCAGTACTTC
TRBD2	TRBV4-1	TRBJ2-3	NA	CASSQVNGGEASDTQYF	TGCGCCAGCAGCCAAGTAAACGGGGGGGAGGCCTCAGATACGCAGTATTTT
TRBD1	TRBV6-5	TRBJ1-2	NA	CASSYSTGGGYTF	TGTGCCAGCAGTTACTCCACAGGGGGTGGCTACACCTTC
TRBD1	TRBV10-3	TRBJ2-7	NA	CAIRPGQGAREQYF	TGTGCCATCAGGCCAGGACAGGGGGCGAGGGAGCAGTACTTC
NA	TRBV5-1	TRBJ1-4	few	CASSLELTKEKLFF	TGCGCCAGCAGCTTGGAACTTACGAAGGAAAAACTGTTTTTT
NA	TRBV9	TRBJ2-1	few	CASSVDRFDEQFF	TGTGCCAGCAGCGTAGATCGCTTCGATGAGCAGTTCTTC
NA	TRBV11-2	TRBJ2-7	NA	CASSLFSAGSYEQYF	TGTGCCAGCAGCTTATTCTCAGCGGGTTCCTACGAGCAGTACTTC
NA	TRBV5-1	TRBJ2-1	NA	CASSLTSYNEQFF	TGCGCCAGCAGCCTTACTAGCTACAATGAGCAGTTCTTC
TRBD2	TRBV6-5	TRBJ2-1	NA	CASSDSSGGGNEQFF	TGTGCCAGCAGCGACTCTTCGGGGGGTGGGAATGAGCAGTTCTTC
NA	TRBV6-6	TRBJ1-2	once	CASSYSKTERSRGYTF	TGTGCCAGCAGTTACTCGAAAACGGAACGTAGTAGAGGCTACACCTTC
NA	TRBV7-9	TRBJ1-3	NA	CASSFGGSGVGNTIYF	TGTGCCAGCAGCTTCGGCGGATCAGGGGTTGGAAACACCATATATTTT
NA	TRBV12-3/TRBV12-4	TRBJ1-1	NA	CASSHRVTEAFF	TGTGCCAGCAGTCATCGCGTCACTGAAGCTTTCTTT
TRBD1	TRBV5-5	TRBJ2-5	NA	CASSLGGTGIRETQYF	TGTGCCAGCAGCTTGGGTGGGACAGGGATTAGGGAGACCCAGTACTTC
NA	TRBV7-9	TRBJ1-1	few	CASSLGQFEAFF	TGTGCCAGCAGCTTAGGACAGTTTGAAGCTTTCTTT
NA	TRBV6-1	TRBJ1-1	NA	CASSEGTPNTEAFF	TGTGCCAGCAGTGAAGGCACCCCGAACACTGAAGCTTTCTTT
NA	TRBV7-9	TRBJ2-7	NA	CASSSNTNYEQYF	TGTGCCAGCAGCTCAAACACAAACTACGAGCAGTACTTC
TRBD1	TRBV11-3	TRBJ1-1	NA	CASSLRQGANTEAFF	TGTGCCAGCAGCCTCAGACAGGGGGCAAACACTGAAGCTTTCTTT
TRBD1	TRBV15	TRBJ2-4	NA	CATSRTGQGAIQYF	TGTGCCACCAGCAGAACGGGACAGGGGGCCATTCAGTACTTC
NA	TRBV30	TRBJ1-2	NA	CAVGDVPDYTF	TGTGCGGTGGGAGACGTGCCTGACTACACCTTC
TRBD1	TRBV28	TRBJ1-3	NA	CASSPQGTRSGNTIYF	TGTGCCAGCAGTCCACAGGGGACTCGCTCTGGAAACACCATATATTTT
NA	TRBV4-3	TRBJ2-3	NA	CASSQGVAGTDTQYF	TGCGCCAGCAGCCAAGGGGTAGCCGGCACAGATACGCAGTATTTT
NA	TRBV7-8	TRBJ2-2	NA	CASPKGGNTGELFF	TGTGCCAGCCCGAAGGGCGGGAACACCGGGGAGCTGTTTTTT